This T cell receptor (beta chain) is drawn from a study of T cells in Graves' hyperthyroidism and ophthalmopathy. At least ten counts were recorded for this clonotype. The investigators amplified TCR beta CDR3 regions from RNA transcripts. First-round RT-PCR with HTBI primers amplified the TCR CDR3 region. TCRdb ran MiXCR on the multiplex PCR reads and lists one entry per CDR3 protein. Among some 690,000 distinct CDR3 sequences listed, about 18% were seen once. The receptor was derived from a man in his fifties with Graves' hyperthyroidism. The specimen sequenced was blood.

The CDR3 here is CASSHRSTGLNTEAFF. The CDR3, as DNA: TGCGCCAGCAGCCACCGTTCGACAGGCCTGAACACTGAAGCTTTCTTT. J is TRBJ1-1 and V is TRBV5-1; D might be TRBD1 (6 bases). The CDR3 runs to 16 residues. CDR1 is SGHRS, CDR2 YFSETQ, per germline. V was shortened by 4 bases and J by 0 bases, with 16 bases between the two germline ends.